Listed below are T cell receptor beta chains from one sample, sequenced in a study of cytomegalovirus exposure and HLA in healthy donors. Profiling relied on immunoSEQ multiplex PCR, and the TCRdb table lists in-frame clones only, not all of them. This sample carries about 68,000 clones, approximately 90% of them seen once, and the ten largest clones take about 3%. Sequencing was done on a sample of PBMCs. Source of these receptors: a man between 18 and 35 years old in good health and CMV-seronegative. The CDR3 runs from the conserved cysteine through the conserved F or W. The D gene is left open where the match is weak. Size is omitted from some rows. Given values are once, few, many or a class for expanded clones.

TRBJ2-2	TRBV9	NA	NA	TGTGCCAGCAGCGCCCCAGACAAGAACACCGGGGAGCTGTTTTTT	CASSAPDKNTGELFF
TRBJ2-3	TRBV2	NA	NA	TGTGCCAGCAGTCATGGACATACCTCCACAGATACGCAGTATTTT	CASSHGHTSTDTQYF
TRBJ1-2	TRBV2	NA	NA	TGTGCCAGCAGTGAAGACAGCTATGGCTACACCTTC	CASSEDSYGYTF
TRBJ2-3	TRBV11-2	NA	NA	TGTGCCAGCAGCTTAGATTTATCAGGGCCTCGAACAGATACGCAGTATTTT	CASSLDLSGPRTDTQYF
TRBJ2-4	TRBV28	TRBD2	NA	TGTGCCAGCAGTCGTGAAGAGCGGGAGGAGTCCAAAAACATTCAGTACTTC	CASSREEREESKNIQYF
TRBJ2-3	TRBV4-1	TRBD1	NA	TGCGCCAGCAGCCAAGATCGACAGGGCCCACCCACAGATACGCAGTATTTT	CASSQDRQGPPTDTQYF
TRBJ2-1	TRBV5-6	TRBD1	NA	TGTGCCAGCAGCTCCGGTGGGACAGCTGCACACAATGAGCAGTTCTTC	CASSSGGTAAHNEQFF
TRBJ1-1	TRBV11-2	NA	NA	TGTGCCAGCAGCTTCGAGCGGGATTTGAACACTGAAGCTTTCTTT	CASSFERDLNTEAFF
TRBJ2-1	TRBV9	TRBD1	NA	TGTGCCAGCAGCGGGACAGGGAACAATGAGCAGTTCTTC	CASSGTGNNEQFF
TRBJ1-3	TRBV28	NA	NA	TGTGCCAGCAGTCCTCAGGCCTCTGGAAACACCATATATTTT	CASSPQASGNTIYF
TRBJ2-2	TRBV4-3	TRBD2	once	TGCGCCAGCAGCCAAGATAGGCTAGCGGGACACACCGGGGAGCTGTTTTTT	CASSQDRLAGHTGELFF
TRBJ2-3	TRBV7-2	TRBD1	NA	TGTGCCAGCAGCCGTTATGCGACAGGGGTAGATACGCAGTATTTT	CASSRYATGVDTQYF
TRBJ2-2	TRBV4-3	NA	NA	TGCGCCAGCAGCCAAGAAATTTCGGGCGGGATGACCGGGGAGCTGTTTTTT	CASSQEISGGMTGELFF
TRBJ1-4	TRBV18	NA	NA	TGTGCCAGCTCACCCTCCCGAGCAACTAATGAAAAACTGTTTTTT	CASSPSRATNEKLFF
TRBJ2-1	TRBV4-3	TRBD1	NA	TGCGCCAGCAGCCCTGGGACAGGGCCGGAAAATGAGCAGTTCTTC	CASSPGTGPENEQFF
TRBJ1-2	TRBV6-6	NA	NA	TGTGCCAGCAGTTACGGCGGGGGGGTAGGCTACACCTTC	CASSYGGGVGYTF